These T cell receptor beta chains were read from a single sample in a study of T cell repertoires and HLA-DP antigens. Profiling relied on immunoSEQ multiplex PCR, and the TCRdb table lists in-frame clones only, not all of them. The sample records roughly 73,000 clones, roughly 77% being singletons. For these receptors, no antigen is known. Sequencing was done on a sample of CD4+ T cells from PBMCs. The receptors shown here come from a man between 60 and 70 years old in good health and CMV-seronegative. Both conserved end residues are part of each CDR3. Fields, in order: V gene, CDR3 protein.

v_gene: TRBV27
CDR3aa: CASRSTQGAPRANTEAFF

v_gene: TRBV5-1
CDR3aa: CASSLGSLSTDTQYF

v_gene: TRBV7-2
CDR3aa: CASSDLLRRTEAFF

v_gene: TRBV4-2
CDR3aa: CASSQDFGGWRYGYTF

v_gene: TRBV7-9
CDR3aa: CASSSQPAQGYSYGYTF

v_gene: TRBV6-5
CDR3aa: CASSRSRDRVDEQYF

v_gene: TRBV11-2
CDR3aa: CASVKGPNQYGYTF

v_gene: TRBV10-3
CDR3aa: CASGQGPETQYF

v_gene: TRBV30
CDR3aa: CAWSVRGRGNTEAFF

v_gene: TRBV4-1
CDR3aa: CASSGLVHHEQYF

v_gene: TRBV7-3
CDR3aa: CASSLRTGETGELFF

v_gene: TRBV7-2
CDR3aa: CASSGEAKNIQYF

v_gene: TRBV6-1
CDR3aa: CASSATPGQKTANYGYTF

v_gene: TRBV5-4
CDR3aa: CASSRPGNREHEQYF

v_gene: TRBV9
CDR3aa: CASSVAAGEYNEQFF

v_gene: TRBV19
CDR3aa: CASSKGTRLSTDTQYF

v_gene: TRBV7-9
CDR3aa: CASSPRPFSSYNEQFF

v_gene: TRBV5-4
CDR3aa: CASSLAGQMNTEAFF

v_gene: TRBV28
CDR3aa: CASRPLAGGNYGYTF

v_gene: TRBV5-1
CDR3aa: CASSRSTDTQYF

v_gene: TRBV30
CDR3aa: CAWNPPGGLLAGGNEQFF

v_gene: TRBV25-1
CDR3aa: CASSRTVISGANVLTF

v_gene: TRBV21-1
CDR3aa: CASRGQGTYGYTF

v_gene: TRBV19
CDR3aa: CASSVTGGLRNQPQHF

v_gene: TRBV12-5
CDR3aa: CASGGGRDTDTQYF

v_gene: TRBV7-2
CDR3aa: CASSSARTSGTDTQYF

v_gene: TRBV30
CDR3aa: CAWSVYRGGIYGYTF

v_gene: TRBV6-6
CDR3aa: CASSRAGNEQFF

v_gene: TRBV20-1
CDR3aa: CSASRGPGYTF

v_gene: TRBV12-5
CDR3aa: CASGSVNAGQSRANVLTF

v_gene: TRBV19
CDR3aa: CASSQTRDTEAFF

v_gene: TRBV19
CDR3aa: CASSCGLFF

v_gene: TRBV30
CDR3aa: CAWSRDRSGNTIYF

v_gene: TRBV7-9
CDR3aa: CASSLSRDNYGYTF

v_gene: TRBV7-8
CDR3aa: CASSSGQGLGYTF

v_gene: TRBV4-3
CDR3aa: CASSQDGGENYGYTF

v_gene: TRBV18
CDR3aa: CASSLGQGDGDTQYF

v_gene: TRBV7-2
CDR3aa: CASSSGTTGTGELFF

v_gene: TRBV10-3
CDR3aa: CAISGGTEAFF

v_gene: TRBV7-2
CDR3aa: CASSSGLAANEQFF

v_gene: TRBV9
CDR3aa: CASSVDRLGRSYGYTF

v_gene: TRBV13
CDR3aa: CASSLEGWSSLHNEQFF

v_gene: TRBV7-6
CDR3aa: CASSKEGQGHGYTF

v_gene: TRBV14
CDR3aa: CASSQAQVYGYTF

v_gene: TRBV4-1
CDR3aa: CASSQVFSSSGKNEQFF

v_gene: TRBV5-1
CDR3aa: CASNLGVNGGELFF

v_gene: TRBV7-3
CDR3aa: CASSVAGRGTALSTDTQYF

v_gene: TRBV6-5
CDR3aa: CASRPGLAGVGEFF

v_gene: TRBV5-5
CDR3aa: CASSGSRSSYEQYF

v_gene: TRBV9
CDR3aa: CASSSGTSDEQFF